This T cell receptor beta chain was recovered during a study of blood T cell repertoires in COVID-19. At the level of the study: The samples span acute and convalescent COVID-19 from the United States, Italy and Spain.

How the authors handled the data: How many nucleated cells were present was estimated from reference gene primer amplification. Here immunoSEQ multiplex PCR was the method, and the copy in TCRdb shows in-frame clones only, minus some. Clone size and V and J calls were adopted from that table, with D and trimming inferred from the DNA. The table includes 200,000 to 250,000 clones, around four fifths detected once. Trimming removed 11 bases at V and 5 bases at J, with 18 bases between. The germline V gene encodes CDR1 MNHEY and CDR2 SVGAGI. The CDR3 contains 13 residues. The sequence came from a man between 25 and 39 years old who had recovered from COVID-19. What was sequenced was peripheral blood. The rearrangement links TRBV6-5 to TRBJ1-1; a weak D match, TRBD1 (6 bases). In DNA form, the CDR3 reads TGTGCCCTGTCCGAACCAGGGGTTACTGAAGCTTTCTTT. As protein: CALSEPGVTEAFF.